This passage covers 21 T cell receptor beta chains from one sample sequenced in a study of blood T cell repertoires in COVID-19. TCRdb keeps only in-frame clones here, not all; method: immunoSEQ multiplex PCR. The data hold 150,000 or so clones, with 80% observed a single time. The sample taken for sequencing was PBMCs or T cells enriched from blood (not recorded which). The receptor source for this set is an older woman who had recovered from COVID-19.

The chain is built from TRBV2 and TRBJ2-2, with TRBD1 as a possible D gene (6 bases). This CDR3 contains 13 residues. Germline CDR1 is SNHLY and CDR2 is FYNNEI. With 2 bases removed from V and 6 bases from J, the gap between germline ends came to 7 bases. DNA of the CDR3: TGTGCCAGCAGTGAATCAGGGGCCGGGGAGCTGTTTTTT. Translated: CASSESGAGELFF.

The chain has TRBV19 and TRBJ1-1; a weak D match, TRBD1 (6 bases). This CDR3 is built from 16 residues. V was shortened by 4 bases and J by 0 bases, with 15 bases between the two germline ends. From germline, CDR1 is LNHDA and CDR2 SQIVND (reference sequence). The CDR3 region is CASSTLSGALNTEAFF. CDR3 in DNA: TGTGCCAGTAGTACTCTCTCAGGGGCTCTGAACACTGAAGCTTTCTTT.

The genes are TRBV9 and TRBJ2-3; D is perhaps TRBD2 (5 bases). The CDR3 has 15 amino acids. Germline assignment: CDR1 SGDLS and CDR2 YYNGEE. Trimming cost V 0 bases and J 0 bases, with 8 bases left between them. The CDR3 is CASSVGTSSTDTQYF. The CDR3 nucleotides read TGTGCCAGCAGCGTAGGGACTTCTAGCACAGATACGCAGTATTTT.

The rearrangement uses TRBV27 and TRBJ1-1; the D is unclear. CDR3 length: 15 residues. Germline assignment: CDR1 MNHEY and CDR2 SMNVEV (reference sequence). V was clipped by 2 bases and J by 0 bases, with 10 bases between them. The CDR3, as DNA: TGTGCCAGCAGTTTAAGCGGTAAGCTGAACACTGAAGCTTTCTTT. Translated: CASSLSGKLNTEAFF.

V usage is TRBV29-1 and J usage is TRBJ2-7, with a possible D match to TRBD1 (5 bases). Germline V lookup: CDR1 SQVTM, CDR2 ANQGSEA. Deletions cut 6 bases from V and 6 bases from J, with 12 bases between. This CDR3 is 11 amino acids long. CDR3: CSVQGGREQYF. CDR3 nucleotides: TGCAGCGTCCAGGGTGGTCGCGAGCAGTACTTC.

A single count supports this clone. This chain links TRBV7-8 with TRBJ2-2; maybe TRBD1 (5 bases). Trimming pared 4 bases from V and 3 bases from J, leaving 12 bases between. CDR1 SGHVS and CDR2 FQNEAQ come from the germline V gene. The CDR3 has 15 amino acids. CDR3 sequence reads: CASSSSRDHTGELFF. As DNA, the CDR3 is TGTGCCAGCAGCTCGTCCAGGGATCACACCGGGGAGCTGTTTTTT.

The rearrangement joins TRBV5-6 to TRBJ1-1; 7 bases line up with TRBD1. Germline CDR1 reads SGHDT; CDR2 reads YYEEEE. This CDR3 is built from 14 residues. The V and J ends lost 5 bases and 0 bases, in that order; junction bases with no gene match: 4. CDR3 region: CASSPDRVNTEAFF. The DNA of the CDR3 is TGTGCCAGCAGTCCCGACAGGGTGAACACTGAAGCTTTCTTT. Looking up the rest from reference TRBV5-6 and TRBJ1-1 gives the full variable domain: DAGVTQSPTHLIKTRGQQVTLRCSPKSGHDTVSWYQQALGQGPQFIFQYYEEEERQRGNFPDRFSGHQFPNYSSELNVNALLLGDSALYLCASSPDRVNTEAFFGQGTRLTVV.

Concerning this clone itself: Other DNA sequences in the same sample also yield this CDR3. The chain is built from TRBV6-5 and TRBJ1-1; D gene unclear. Trimming cost V 11 bases and J 1 base, with 8 bases left between them. This CDR3 is built from 11 residues. Germline-derived CDR1 and CDR2 are MNHEY and SVGAGI. CDR3 amino acids: CAVRGNTEAFF. CDR3 nucleotides: TGTGCCGTTCGAGGGAACACTGAAGCTTTCTTT.

The rearrangement uses TRBV19 and TRBJ1-5, with TRBD1 matching 7 bases. The CDR3 covers 17 residues. Germline values: CDR1 LNHDA, CDR2 SQIVND (reference sequence). V lost 7 bases and J lost 0; bases outside the gene matches: 12. Here the CDR3 reads CASNRDSSNYSNQPQHF. The CDR3 nucleotides are TGTGCCAGTAACCGGGACAGCAGCAATTATAGCAATCAGCCCCAGCATTTT. Full variable domain (remainder filled in from reference TRBV19 and TRBJ1-5): DGGITQSPKYLFRKEGQNVTLSCEQNLNHDAMYWYRQDPGQGLRLIYYSQIVNDFQKGDIAEGYSVSREKKESFPLTVTSAQKNPTAFYLCASNRDSSNYSNQPQHFGDGTRLSIL.

As DNA, the CDR3 is TGTGCCAGCAGACCGACAGGGGGTGTGCAGTACTTC. This codes for CASRPTGGVQYF. This chain uses TRBV5-8 with TRBJ2-7; 9 nucleotides match TRBD1. CDR3 length: 12 amino acids. V dropped 5 bases and J dropped 9; count of bases not matched to a gene: 6. From germline, CDR1 is SGHTS and CDR2 YDEGEE.

This clone turned up a few times. CDR3 residues: CASSSHTGVDYGYTF. The CDR3 DNA reads TGTGCCAGCAGCTCCCATACAGGGGTGGACTATGGCTACACCTTC. The V and J genes are TRBV7-2 and TRBJ1-2; the match to TRBD1 covers 7 bases. Germline V gene data show CDR1 as SGHTA and CDR2 as FQGNSA. Trimming cost V 4 bases and J 3 bases; bases outside gene matches: 8. This CDR3 is built from 15 residues.

This chain uses TRBV6-5 with TRBJ1-2; perhaps TRBD1 as D (5 bases). Trimming took 5 bases from V and 6 from J, leaving 16 bases between them. There are 14 residues in the CDR3. The V gene's germline CDR1 is MNHEY and CDR2 SVGAGI. CDR3 sequence (DNA): TGTGCCAGCAGTCCTTGGGGCGAGACAGATGGCTACACCTTC. It encodes CASSPWGETDGYTF.

This chain joins TRBV19 and TRBJ2-2; D ambiguous. Trimming removed 8 bases from V and 1 base from J, with 5 bases in between. Germline V gene sequence: CDR1 LNHDA, CDR2 SQIVND (reference sequence). This CDR3 region has 12 residues. This CDR3 reads CASAGNTGELFF. CDR3 nucleotide sequence: TGTGCCAGTGCAGGGAACACCGGGGAGCTGTTTTTT.

This clone appeared once. The chain uses TRBV7-9 and TRBJ1-5; D not certain. Trimming shortened V by 5 bases and J by 1 base, and 6 bases separated the two germline ends. The CDR3 sequence is 13 residues long. The V gene's germline CDR1 is SEHNR and CDR2 FQNEAQ (reference sequence). The CDR3 DNA reads TGTGCCAGCAGCCTCTCCAGCAATCAGCCCCAGCATTTT. This sequence encodes CASSLSSNQPQHF.

The chain carries TRBV21-1 and TRBJ1-3; TRBD1, the table's D call, was not compared with the DNA. TRBV21-1 is reported as a pseudogene. This CDR3 is built from 15 residues. CDR3 sequence (DNA): TGTGCCAGCAGCAAAGGTGTCCACTCTGGAAACACCATATATTTT. Protein: CASSKGVHSGNTIYF.

The sample holds many counts of this clone. The chain recombines TRBV11-3 with TRBJ2-2, with D uncertain. Trimming took off 5 bases at V and 0 bases at J, with 10 bases between the two ends. CDR3 length equals 15 residues. The V gene's germline CDR1 is SGHNT and CDR2 YENEEA. The CDR3 coding sequence is TGTGCCAGCAGCCCCGCGGCGGCGAACACCGGGGAGCTGTTTTTT. Translation gives CASSPAAANTGELFF.

The gene calls are TRBV12-5 and TRBJ1-4; 9 bases are shared with TRBD1. V lost 4 bases to trimming and J lost 8 bases; unmatched junction nucleotides: 5. This CDR3 region has 14 residues. Germline V gene sequence: CDR1 LGHNT, CDR2 FRNRAP. CDR3 in DNA: TGTGCTAGTGGTTCTAGGACAGGGGTAGAAAAACTGTTTTTT. It yields the protein CASGSRTGVEKLFF.

This chain joins TRBV6-1 and TRBJ1-2; D unresolved. Trimming took 3 bases from V and 0 from J, leaving 11 bases between them. This CDR3 spans 15 amino acids. The germline V gene has CDR1 MNHNS and CDR2 SASEGT. CDR3 sequence (DNA): TGTGCCAGCAGTGAGGTGTTACAAGCTAACTATGGCTACACCTTC. It yields the protein CASSEVLQANYGYTF.

This clone occurred once. This chain's CDR3 is CASSSGLQETQYF. The CDR3 bases are TGTGCCAGCAGCTCTGGACTACAAGAGACCCAGTACTTC. This chain connects TRBV7-3 to TRBJ2-5; tentatively, D is TRBD2 (6 bases). CDR3 size: 13 residues. With 4 bases removed from V and 2 bases from J, the gap between germline ends came to 8 bases. Germline CDR1 reads SGHTA; CDR2 reads FQGTGA.

This clone has more than one count but fewer than ten. V and J are TRBV29-1 and TRBJ1-1; no firm D call. The CDR3 is made up of 12 amino acids. Trimming removed 3 bases from V and 0 bases from J, with 5 bases in between. Germline-derived CDR1 and CDR2 are SQVTM and ANQGSEA. DNA of the CDR3: TGCAGCGTTGAGAGGATGAACACTGAAGCTTTCTTT. Amino acid sequence: CSVERMNTEAFF. Full variable domain (remainder filled in from reference TRBV29-1 and TRBJ1-1): SAVISQKPSRDICQRGTSLTIQCQVDSQVTMMFWYRQQPGQSLTLIATANQGSEATYESGFVIDKFPISRPNLTFSTLTVSNMSPEDSSIYLCSVERMNTEAFFGQGTRLTVV.

This CDR3 reads CASSLEQASPLHF. Written as DNA, the CDR3 is TGTGCCAGCAGCTTAGAACAGGCCTCACCCCTCCACTTT. V and J are TRBV7-6 and TRBJ1-6; a weak D match, TRBD1 (5 bases). The germline V and J ends were trimmed by 1 base and 10 bases, with 8 bases remaining between them. Germline CDR1 is SGHVS and CDR2 is FNYEAQ. The CDR3 contains 13 residues. The full variable domain, with the rest looked up from reference TRBV7-6 and TRBJ1-6, is GAGVSQSPRYKVTKRGQDVALRCDPISGHVSLYWYRQALGQGPEFLTYFNYEAQQDKSGLPNDRFSAERPEGSISTLTIQRTEQRDSAMYRCASSLEQASPLHFGNGTRLTVT.